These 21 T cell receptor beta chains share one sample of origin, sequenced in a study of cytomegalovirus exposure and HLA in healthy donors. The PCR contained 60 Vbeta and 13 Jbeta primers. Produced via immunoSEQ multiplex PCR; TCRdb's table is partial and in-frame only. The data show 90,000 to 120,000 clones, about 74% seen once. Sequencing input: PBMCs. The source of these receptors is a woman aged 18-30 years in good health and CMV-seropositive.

The CDR3 sequence is CAISESRQGPYEQYF. Written as DNA, the CDR3 is TGTGCCATCAGTGAGTCCCGACAGGGGCCCTACGAGCAGTACTTC. The rearrangement uses TRBV10-3 and TRBJ2-7; 8 bases align to TRBD1. Germline assignment: CDR1 ENHRY and CDR2 SYGVKD. CDR3 length equals 15 residues. With V trimmed by 0 bases and J by 2 bases, 3 bases remained unmatched.

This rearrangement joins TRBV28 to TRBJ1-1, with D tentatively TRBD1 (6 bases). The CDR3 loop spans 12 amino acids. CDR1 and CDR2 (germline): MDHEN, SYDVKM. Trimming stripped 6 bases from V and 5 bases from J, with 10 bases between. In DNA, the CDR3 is TGTGCCAGCAGATTAGGGGGGACTGAAGCTTTCTTT. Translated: CASRLGGTEAFF.

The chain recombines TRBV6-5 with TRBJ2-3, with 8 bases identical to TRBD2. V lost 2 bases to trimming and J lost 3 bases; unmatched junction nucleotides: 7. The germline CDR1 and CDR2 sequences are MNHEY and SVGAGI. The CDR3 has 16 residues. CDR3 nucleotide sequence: TGTGCCAGCAGTTACGGACTACTAGCGGCTACAGATACGCAGTATTTT. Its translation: CASSYGLLAATDTQYF.

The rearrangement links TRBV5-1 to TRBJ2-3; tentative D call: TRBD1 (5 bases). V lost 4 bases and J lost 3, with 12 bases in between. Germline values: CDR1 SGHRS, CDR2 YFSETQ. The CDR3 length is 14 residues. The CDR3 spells CASSQQDTTDTQYF. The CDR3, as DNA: TGCGCCAGCAGCCAACAGGATACAACAGATACGCAGTATTTT.

CDR3 coding DNA: TGTGCCAGCAGTTACGGGACAGGGGAATCCGGGGAGCTGTTTTTT. It specifies CASSYGTGESGELFF. V usage is TRBV6-5 and J usage is TRBJ2-2, with TRBD1 identical over 10 bases. V lost 2 bases, J lost 6 bases, and 3 bases stayed unmatched. This CDR3 spans 15 amino acids. Per germline, CDR1 MNHEY and CDR2 SVGAGI.

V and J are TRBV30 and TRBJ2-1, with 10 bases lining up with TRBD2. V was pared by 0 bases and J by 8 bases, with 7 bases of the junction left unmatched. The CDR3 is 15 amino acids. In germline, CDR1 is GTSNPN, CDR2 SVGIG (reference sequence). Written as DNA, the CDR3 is TGTGCCTGGAGTGTAGGTAGCGGGAGGAGGGATGAGCAGTTCTTC. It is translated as CAWSVGSGRRDEQFF.

The CDR3 sequence: CASSAGTETQYF. The CDR3 DNA is TGTGCCAGCAGTGCGGGAACTGAGACCCAGTACTTC. The chain joins TRBV6-5 to TRBJ2-5; TRBD2 is a possible D gene (6 bases). Germline V gene data show CDR1 as MNHEY and CDR2 as SVGAGI. CDR3 length equals 12 residues. The V end lost 5 bases, the J end lost 5 bases, and 9 bases lay between the germline ends.

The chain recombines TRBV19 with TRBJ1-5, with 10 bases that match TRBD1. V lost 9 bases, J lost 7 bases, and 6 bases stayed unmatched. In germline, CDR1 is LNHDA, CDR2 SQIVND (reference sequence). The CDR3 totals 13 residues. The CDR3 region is CASGQGVWQPQHF. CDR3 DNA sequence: TGTGCCAGCGGACAGGGGGTATGGCAGCCCCAGCATTTT.

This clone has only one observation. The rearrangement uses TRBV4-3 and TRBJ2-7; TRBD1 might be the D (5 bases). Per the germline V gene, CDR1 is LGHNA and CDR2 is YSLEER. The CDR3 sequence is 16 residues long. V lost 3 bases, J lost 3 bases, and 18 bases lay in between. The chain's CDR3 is CASSQDTSSIYYEQYF. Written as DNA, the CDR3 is TGCGCCAGCAGCCAGGACACCTCCAGCATCTACTACGAGCAGTACTTC.

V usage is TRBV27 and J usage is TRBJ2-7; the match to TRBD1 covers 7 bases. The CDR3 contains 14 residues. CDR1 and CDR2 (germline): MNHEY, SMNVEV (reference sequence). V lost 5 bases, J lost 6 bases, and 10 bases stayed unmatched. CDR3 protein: CASSPTGESSEQYF. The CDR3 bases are TGTGCCAGCAGTCCTACAGGGGAAAGTAGCGAGCAGTACTTC.

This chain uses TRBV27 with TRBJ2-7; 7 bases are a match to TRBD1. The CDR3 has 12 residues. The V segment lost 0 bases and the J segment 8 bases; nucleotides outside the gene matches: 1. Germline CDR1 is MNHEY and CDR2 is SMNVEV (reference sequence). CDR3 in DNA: TGTGCCAGCAGTTTATCGGGACAGCAGCAGTACTTC. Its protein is CASSLSGQQQYF.

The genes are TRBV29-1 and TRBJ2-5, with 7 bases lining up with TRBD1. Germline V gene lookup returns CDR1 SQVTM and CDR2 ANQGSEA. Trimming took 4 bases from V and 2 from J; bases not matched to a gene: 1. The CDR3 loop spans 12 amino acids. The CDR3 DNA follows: TGCAGCGTTGTGGGACAGCAAGAGACCCAGTACTTC. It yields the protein CSVVGQQETQYF.

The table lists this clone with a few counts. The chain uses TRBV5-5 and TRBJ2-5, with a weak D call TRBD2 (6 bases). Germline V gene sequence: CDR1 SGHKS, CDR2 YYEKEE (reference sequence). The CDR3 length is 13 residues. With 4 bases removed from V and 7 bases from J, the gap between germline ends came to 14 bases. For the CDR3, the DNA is TGTGCCAGCAGCGGCGGGACGGAAGGGACCCAGTACTTC. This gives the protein CASSGGTEGTQYF.

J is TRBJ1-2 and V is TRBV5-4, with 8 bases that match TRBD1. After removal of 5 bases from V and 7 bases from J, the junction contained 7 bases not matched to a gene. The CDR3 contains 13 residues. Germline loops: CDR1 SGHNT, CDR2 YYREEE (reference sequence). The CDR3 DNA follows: TGTGCCAGCAGTTACCAGGGGGCGCTTGGCTACACCTTC. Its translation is CASSYQGALGYTF.

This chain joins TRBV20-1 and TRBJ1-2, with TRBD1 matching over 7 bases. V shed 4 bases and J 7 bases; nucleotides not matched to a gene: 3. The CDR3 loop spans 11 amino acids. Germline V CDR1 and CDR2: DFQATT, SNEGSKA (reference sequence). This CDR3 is CSAIDRVGYTF. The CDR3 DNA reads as TGCAGTGCTATCGACAGGGTTGGCTACACCTTC.

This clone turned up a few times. CDR3 amino acids: CASSFNTGTEAFF. The CDR3 DNA reads TGCGCCAGCAGCTTTAACACGGGTACTGAAGCTTTCTTT. The chain joins TRBV5-1 to TRBJ1-1; no definite D call. V gave up 2 bases and J gave up 5 bases, with 10 bases separating them. The CDR3 has 13 amino acids. The germline gives CDR1 SGHRS, CDR2 YFSETQ.

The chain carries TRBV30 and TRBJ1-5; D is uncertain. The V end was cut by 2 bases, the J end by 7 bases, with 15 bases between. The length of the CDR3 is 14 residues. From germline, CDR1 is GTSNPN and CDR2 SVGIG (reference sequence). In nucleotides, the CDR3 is TGTGCCTGGAGTTATGGGGAGGGAGGCCAGCCCCAGCATTTT. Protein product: CAWSYGEGGQPQHF.

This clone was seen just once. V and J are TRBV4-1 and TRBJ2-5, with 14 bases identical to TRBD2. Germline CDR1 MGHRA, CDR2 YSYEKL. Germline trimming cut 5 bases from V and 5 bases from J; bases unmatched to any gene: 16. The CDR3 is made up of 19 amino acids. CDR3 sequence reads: CASSAPGTSGSGARETQYF. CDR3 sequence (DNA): TGCGCCAGCAGCGCCCCCGGGACTAGCGGGAGTGGGGCCCGGGAGACCCAGTACTTC.

The CDR3 DNA is TGTGCCAGCAGTTCTTCCGGGACACCGAACAATGAGCAGTTCTTC. Translation: CASSSSGTPNNEQFF. The chain couples TRBV27 to TRBJ2-1, with D perhaps matching TRBD1 (6 bases). This CDR3 spans 15 amino acids. Between the trimmed V and J ends, which lost 4 bases and 5 bases, there was a span of 15 bases. Per germline, CDR1 MNHEY and CDR2 SMNVEV (reference sequence).

CDR3 DNA sequence: TGTGCCAGCAGCCATTCGCGGGATACGCAGTATTTT. Translating gives CASSHSRDTQYF. The V gene is TRBV7-9, the J gene TRBJ2-3; D remains unclear. This CDR3 has 12 amino acids. Germline values: CDR1 SEHNR, CDR2 FQNEAQ (reference sequence). V lost 5 bases and J lost 6, with 9 bases in between.

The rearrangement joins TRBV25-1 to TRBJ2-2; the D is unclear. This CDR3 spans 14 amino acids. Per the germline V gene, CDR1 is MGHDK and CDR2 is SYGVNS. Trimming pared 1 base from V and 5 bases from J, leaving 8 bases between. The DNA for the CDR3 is TGTGCCAGCAGTGAATTGGAGAGGACCGGGGAGCTGTTTTTT. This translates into CASSELERTGELFF.